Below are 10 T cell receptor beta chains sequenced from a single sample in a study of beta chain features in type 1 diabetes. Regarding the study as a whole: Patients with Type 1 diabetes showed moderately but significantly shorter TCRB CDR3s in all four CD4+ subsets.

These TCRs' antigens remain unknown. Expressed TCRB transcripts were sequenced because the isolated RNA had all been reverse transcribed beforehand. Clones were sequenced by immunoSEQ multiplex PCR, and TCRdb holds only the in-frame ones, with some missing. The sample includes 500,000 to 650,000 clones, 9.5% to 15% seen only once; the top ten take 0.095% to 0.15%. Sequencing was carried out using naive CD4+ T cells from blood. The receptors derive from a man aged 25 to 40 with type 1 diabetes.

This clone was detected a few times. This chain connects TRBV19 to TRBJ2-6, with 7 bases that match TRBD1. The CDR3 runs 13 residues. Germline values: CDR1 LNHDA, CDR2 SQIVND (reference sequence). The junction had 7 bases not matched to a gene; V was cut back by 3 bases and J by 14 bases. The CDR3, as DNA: TGTGCCAGTAGTATTCGACAGGGCCTGCTCCTGACTTTC. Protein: CASSIRQGLLLTF.

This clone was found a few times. The CDR3 sequence: CASTGRPYEQYF. The CDR3 DNA sequence: TGCGCCAGCACGGGACGGCCATACGAGCAGTACTTC. The chain has TRBV10-2 and TRBJ2-7, with D tentatively TRBD1 or TRBD2 (5 bases each). V was clipped by 7 bases and J by 4 bases, with 11 bases between them. The germline V gene has CDR1 WSHSY and CDR2 SAAADI. CDR3 length: 12 amino acids.

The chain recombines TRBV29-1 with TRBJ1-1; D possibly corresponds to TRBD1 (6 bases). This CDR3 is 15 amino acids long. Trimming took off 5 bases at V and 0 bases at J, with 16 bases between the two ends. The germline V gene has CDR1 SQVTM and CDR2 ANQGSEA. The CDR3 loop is CSVTSGAPMNTEAFF. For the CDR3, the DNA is TGCAGCGTTACCTCGGGGGCGCCGATGAACACTGAAGCTTTCTTT.

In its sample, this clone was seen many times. CDR3 sequence reads: CASSVGQIQETQYF. CDR3 DNA: TGTGCCAGCAGCGTGGGACAGATACAAGAGACCCAGTACTTC. The rearrangement uses TRBV7-2 and TRBJ2-5; 7 bases are shared with TRBD1. Per the germline V gene, CDR1 is SGHTA and CDR2 is FQGNSA. The CDR3 is 14 amino acids. V shed 5 bases and J 2 bases; nucleotides not matched to a gene: 5.

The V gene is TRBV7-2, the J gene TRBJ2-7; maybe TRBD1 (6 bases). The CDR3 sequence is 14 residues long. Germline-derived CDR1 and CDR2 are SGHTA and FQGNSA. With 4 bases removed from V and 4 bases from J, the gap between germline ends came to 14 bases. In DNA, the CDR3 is TGTGCCAGCAGCTCCGTGGGGGCTGCGTACGAGCAGTACTTC. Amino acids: CASSSVGAAYEQYF.

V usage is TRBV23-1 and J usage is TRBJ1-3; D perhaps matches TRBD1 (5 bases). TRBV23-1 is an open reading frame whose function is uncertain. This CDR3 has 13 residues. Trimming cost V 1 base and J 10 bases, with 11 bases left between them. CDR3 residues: CASSQFGGGTIYF. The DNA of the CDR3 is TGCGCCAGCAGTCAATTTGGGGGAGGGACCATATATTTT.

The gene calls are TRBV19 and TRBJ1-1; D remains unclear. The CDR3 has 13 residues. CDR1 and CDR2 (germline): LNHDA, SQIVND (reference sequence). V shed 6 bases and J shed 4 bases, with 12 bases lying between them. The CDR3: CASRPRVSTEAFF. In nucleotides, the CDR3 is TGTGCCAGTAGACCCCGGGTTAGCACTGAAGCTTTCTTT.

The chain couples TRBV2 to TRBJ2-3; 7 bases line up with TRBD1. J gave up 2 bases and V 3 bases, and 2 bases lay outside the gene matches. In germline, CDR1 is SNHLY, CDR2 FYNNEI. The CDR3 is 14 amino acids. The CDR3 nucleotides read TGTGCCAGCAGTGAGGGACAGTTCACAGATACGCAGTATTTT. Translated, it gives CASSEGQFTDTQYF.

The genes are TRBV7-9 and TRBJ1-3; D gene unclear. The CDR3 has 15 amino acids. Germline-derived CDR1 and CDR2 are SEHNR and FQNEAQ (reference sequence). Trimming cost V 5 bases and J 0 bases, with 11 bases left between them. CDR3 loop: CASSPTRSSGNTIYF. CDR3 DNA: TGTGCCAGCAGCCCCACGAGGAGCTCTGGAAACACCATATATTTT. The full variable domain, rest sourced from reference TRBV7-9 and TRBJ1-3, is DTGVSQNPRHKITKRGQNVTFRCDPISEHNRLYWYRQTLGQGPEFLTYFQNEAQLEKSRLLSDRFSAERPKGSFSTLEIQRTEQGDSAMYLCASSPTRSSGNTIYFGEGSWLTVV.

Written as DNA, the CDR3 is TGCGCCAGCAGCCCGGACAGGGTAACCACCGGGGAGCTGTTTTTT. Its protein product is CASSPDRVTTGELFF. The chain links TRBV5-1 to TRBJ2-2; TRBD1 matches 8 bases. Germline loops: CDR1 SGHRS, CDR2 YFSETQ. The CDR3 has 15 residues. Losses at the gene ends were 4 bases for V and 4 bases for J; bases not matched to a gene: 6.